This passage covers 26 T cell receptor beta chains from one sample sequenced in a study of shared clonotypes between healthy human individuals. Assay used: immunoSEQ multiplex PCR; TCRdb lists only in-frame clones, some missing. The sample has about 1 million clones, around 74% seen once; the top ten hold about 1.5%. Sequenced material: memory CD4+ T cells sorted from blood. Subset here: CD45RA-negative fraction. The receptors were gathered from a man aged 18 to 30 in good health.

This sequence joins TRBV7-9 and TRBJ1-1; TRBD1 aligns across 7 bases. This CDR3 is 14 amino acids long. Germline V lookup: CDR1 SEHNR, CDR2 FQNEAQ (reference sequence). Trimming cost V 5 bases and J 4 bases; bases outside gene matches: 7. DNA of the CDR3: TGTGCCAGCAGCGAGACAGGGTATGGCACTGAAGCTTTCTTT. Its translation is CASSETGYGTEAFF.

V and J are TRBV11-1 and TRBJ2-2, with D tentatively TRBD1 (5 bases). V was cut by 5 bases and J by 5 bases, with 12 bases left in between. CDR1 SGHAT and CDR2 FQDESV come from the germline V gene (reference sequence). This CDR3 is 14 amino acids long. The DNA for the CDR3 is TGTGCCAGCAGCCTCCAGGGTCGGACCGGGGAGCTGTTTTTT. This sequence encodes CASSLQGRTGELFF.

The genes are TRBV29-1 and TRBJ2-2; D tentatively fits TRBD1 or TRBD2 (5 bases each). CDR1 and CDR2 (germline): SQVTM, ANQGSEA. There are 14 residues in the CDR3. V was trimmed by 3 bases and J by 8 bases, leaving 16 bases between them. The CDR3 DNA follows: TGCAGCGTTGAGGCCGGGACCCGGAGGGGGGAGCTGTTTTTT. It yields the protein CSVEAGTRRGELFF.

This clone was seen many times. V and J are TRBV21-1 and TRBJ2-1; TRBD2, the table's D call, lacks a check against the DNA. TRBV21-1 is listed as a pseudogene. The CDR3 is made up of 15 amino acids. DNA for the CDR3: TGTGCCAGCAGCAACCAAGCGGGAGTACGCAATGAGCAGTTCTTC. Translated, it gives CASSNQAGVRNEQFF.

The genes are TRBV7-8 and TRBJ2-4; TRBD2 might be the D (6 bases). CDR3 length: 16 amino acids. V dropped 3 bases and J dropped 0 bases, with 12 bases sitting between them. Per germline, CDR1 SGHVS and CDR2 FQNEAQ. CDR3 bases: TGTGCCAGCAGCTTTCCGGGGGACCTAGCCAAAAACATTCAGTACTTC. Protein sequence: CASSFPGDLAKNIQYF.

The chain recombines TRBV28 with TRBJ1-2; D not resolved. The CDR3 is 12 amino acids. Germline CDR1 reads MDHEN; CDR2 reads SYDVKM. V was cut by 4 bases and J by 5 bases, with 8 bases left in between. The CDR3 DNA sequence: TGTGCCAGCAGTTCGGTCGAGTATGGCTACACCTTC. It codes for CASSSVEYGYTF.

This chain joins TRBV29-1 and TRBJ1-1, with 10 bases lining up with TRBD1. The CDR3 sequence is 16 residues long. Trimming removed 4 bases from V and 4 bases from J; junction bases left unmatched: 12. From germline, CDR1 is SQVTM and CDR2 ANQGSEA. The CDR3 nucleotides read TGCAGCGTTGTAGGGACAGGGGAGGAGAGGAGCACTGAAGCTTTCTTT. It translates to CSVVGTGEERSTEAFF.

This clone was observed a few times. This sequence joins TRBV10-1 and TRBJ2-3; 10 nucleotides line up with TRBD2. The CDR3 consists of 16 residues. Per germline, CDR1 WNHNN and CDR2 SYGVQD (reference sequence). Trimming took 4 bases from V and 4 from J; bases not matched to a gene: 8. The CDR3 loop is CASSVGSGGAADTQYF. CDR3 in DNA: TGCGCCAGCAGTGTTGGGAGCGGGGGGGCCGCAGATACGCAGTATTTT.

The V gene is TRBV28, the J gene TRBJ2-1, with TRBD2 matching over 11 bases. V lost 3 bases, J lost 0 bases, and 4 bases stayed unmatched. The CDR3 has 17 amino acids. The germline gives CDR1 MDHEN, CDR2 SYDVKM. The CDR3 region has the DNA TGTGCCAGCAGTTTTATAGCGGGGGGGAACTCCTACAATGAGCAGTTCTTC. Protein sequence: CASSFIAGGNSYNEQFF.

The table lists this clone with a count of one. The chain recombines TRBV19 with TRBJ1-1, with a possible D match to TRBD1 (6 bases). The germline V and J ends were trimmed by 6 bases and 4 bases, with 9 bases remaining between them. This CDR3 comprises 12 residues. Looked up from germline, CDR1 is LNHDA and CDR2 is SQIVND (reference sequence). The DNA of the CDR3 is TGTGCCAGTAGGACAGGTCTCACTGAAGCTTTCTTT. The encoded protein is CASRTGLTEAFF. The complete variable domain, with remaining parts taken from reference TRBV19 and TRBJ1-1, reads DGGITQSPKYLFRKEGQNVTLSCEQNLNHDAMYWYRQDPGQGLRLIYYSQIVNDFQKGDIAEGYSVSREKKESFPLTVTSAQKNPTAFYLCASRTGLTEAFFGQGTRLTVV.

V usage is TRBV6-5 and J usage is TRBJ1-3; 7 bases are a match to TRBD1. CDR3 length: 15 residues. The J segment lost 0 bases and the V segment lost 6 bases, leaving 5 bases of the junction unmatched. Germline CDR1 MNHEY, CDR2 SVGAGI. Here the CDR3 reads CASSRDSLSGNTIYF. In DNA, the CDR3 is TGTGCCAGCAGCCGGGACAGCCTCTCTGGAAACACCATATATTTT.

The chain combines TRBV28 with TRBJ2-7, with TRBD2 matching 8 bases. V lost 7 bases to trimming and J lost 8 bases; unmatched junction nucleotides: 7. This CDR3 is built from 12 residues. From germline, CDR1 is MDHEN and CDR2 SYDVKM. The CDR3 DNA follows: TGTGCCAGCACGGGGCGGGGGGTTCAGCAGTACTTC. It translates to CASTGRGVQQYF.

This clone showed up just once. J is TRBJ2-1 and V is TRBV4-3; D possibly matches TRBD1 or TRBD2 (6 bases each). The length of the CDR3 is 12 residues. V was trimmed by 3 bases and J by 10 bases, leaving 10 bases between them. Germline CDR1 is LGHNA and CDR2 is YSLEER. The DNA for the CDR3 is TGCGCCAGCAGCCAGCGGGACACCGAGCAGTTCTTC. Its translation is CASSQRDTEQFF.

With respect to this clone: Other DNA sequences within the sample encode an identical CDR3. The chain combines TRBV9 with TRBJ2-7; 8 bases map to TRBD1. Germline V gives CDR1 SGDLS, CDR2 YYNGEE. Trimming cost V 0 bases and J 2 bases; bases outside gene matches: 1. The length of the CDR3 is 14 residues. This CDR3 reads CASSVGTGPYEQYF. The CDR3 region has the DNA TGTGCCAGCAGCGTAGGGACAGGGCCCTACGAGCAGTACTTC.

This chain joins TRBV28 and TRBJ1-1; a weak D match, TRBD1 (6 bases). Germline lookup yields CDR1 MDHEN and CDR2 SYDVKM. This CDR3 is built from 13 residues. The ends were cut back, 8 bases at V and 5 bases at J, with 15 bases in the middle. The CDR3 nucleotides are TGTGCCAGCGGCCCAGGGGTCGGTACTGAAGCTTTCTTT. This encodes CASGPGVGTEAFF.

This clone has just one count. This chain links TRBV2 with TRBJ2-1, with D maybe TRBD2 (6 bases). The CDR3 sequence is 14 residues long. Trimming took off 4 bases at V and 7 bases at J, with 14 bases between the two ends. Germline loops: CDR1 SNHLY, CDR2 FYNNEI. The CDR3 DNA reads TGTGCCAGCAGTGTGGGCAGGGAGGTGAATGAGCAGTTCTTC. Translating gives CASSVGREVNEQFF.

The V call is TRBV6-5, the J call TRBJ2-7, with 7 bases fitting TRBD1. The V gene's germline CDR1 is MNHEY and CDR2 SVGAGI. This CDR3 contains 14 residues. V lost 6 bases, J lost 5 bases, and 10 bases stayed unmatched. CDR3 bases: TGTGCCAGCAGGAAAACAGGGGCCCACCACGAGCAGTACTTC. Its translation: CASRKTGAHHEQYF.

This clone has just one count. The CDR3 DNA reads as TGTGCCAGCAGTTCCCTGCCTAACACCGGGGAGCTGTTTTTT. It is translated as CASSSLPNTGELFF. The V and J genes are TRBV7-2 and TRBJ2-2, with D hard to call. V was clipped by 6 bases and J by 2 bases, with 10 bases between them. Germline CDR1 reads SGHTA; CDR2 reads FQGNSA. The CDR3 runs 14 residues.

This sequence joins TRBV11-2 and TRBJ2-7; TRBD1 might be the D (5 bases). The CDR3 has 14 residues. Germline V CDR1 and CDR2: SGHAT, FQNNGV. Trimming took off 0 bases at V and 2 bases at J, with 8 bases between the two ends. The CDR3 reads CASSLEKGPYEQYF. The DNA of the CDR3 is TGTGCCAGCAGCTTAGAAAAGGGGCCCTACGAGCAGTACTTC.

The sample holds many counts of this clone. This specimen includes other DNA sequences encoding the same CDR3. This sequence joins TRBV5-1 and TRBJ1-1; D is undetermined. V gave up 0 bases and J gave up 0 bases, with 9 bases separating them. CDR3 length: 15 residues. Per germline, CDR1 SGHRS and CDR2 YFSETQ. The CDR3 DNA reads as TGCGCCAGCAGCTTGGTCGGGTCTCTGAACACTGAAGCTTTCTTT. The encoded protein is CASSLVGSLNTEAFF. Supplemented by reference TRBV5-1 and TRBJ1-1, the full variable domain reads KAGVTQTPRYLIKTRGQQVTLSCSPISGHRSVSWYQQTPGQGLQFLFEYFSETQRNKGNFPGRFSGRQFSNSRSEMNVSTLELGDSALYLCASSLVGSLNTEAFFGQGTRLTVV.

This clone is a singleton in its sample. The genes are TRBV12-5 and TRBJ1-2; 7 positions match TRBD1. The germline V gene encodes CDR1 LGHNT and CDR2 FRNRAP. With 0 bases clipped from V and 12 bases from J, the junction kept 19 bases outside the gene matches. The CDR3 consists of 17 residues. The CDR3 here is CASGLVIQGGDPGLDTF. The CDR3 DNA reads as TGTGCTAGTGGTTTGGTAATCCAGGGGGGCGATCCCGGGTTGGACACCTTC.

CDR3 in amino acids: CASSLDGTSGSNEQYF. The CDR3 coding sequence is TGCGCCAGCAGCTTGGATGGGACTAGCGGGAGCAACGAGCAGTACTTC. V gene TRBV5-1 combines with J gene TRBJ2-7; 14 bases match TRBD2. Germline V gene lookup returns CDR1 SGHRS and CDR2 YFSETQ. CDR3 length equals 16 residues. V shed 0 bases and J 5 bases; nucleotides not matched to a gene: 4.

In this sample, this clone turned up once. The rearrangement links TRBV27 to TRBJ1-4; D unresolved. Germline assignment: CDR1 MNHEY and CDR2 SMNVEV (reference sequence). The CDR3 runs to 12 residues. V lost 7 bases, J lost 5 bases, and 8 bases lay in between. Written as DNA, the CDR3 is TGTGCCAGCAAGGAGAGGAATGAAAAACTGTTTTTT. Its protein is CASKERNEKLFF.

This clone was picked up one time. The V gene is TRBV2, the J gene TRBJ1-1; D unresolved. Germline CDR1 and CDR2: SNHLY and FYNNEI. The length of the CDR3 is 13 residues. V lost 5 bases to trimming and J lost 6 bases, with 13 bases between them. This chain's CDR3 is CASSPQPSAEAFF. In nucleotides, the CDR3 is TGTGCCAGCAGTCCCCAGCCATCCGCTGAAGCTTTCTTT.

Here the CDR3 reads CASSVDRGDTEAFF. The DNA of the CDR3 is TGTGCCAGCAGCGTAGACAGGGGGGATACTGAAGCTTTCTTT. This chain uses TRBV9 with TRBJ1-1, with TRBD1 matching over 8 bases. V was pared by 0 bases and J by 5 bases, with 3 bases of the junction left unmatched. The CDR3 runs 14 residues. Looked up from germline, CDR1 is SGDLS and CDR2 is YYNGEE.

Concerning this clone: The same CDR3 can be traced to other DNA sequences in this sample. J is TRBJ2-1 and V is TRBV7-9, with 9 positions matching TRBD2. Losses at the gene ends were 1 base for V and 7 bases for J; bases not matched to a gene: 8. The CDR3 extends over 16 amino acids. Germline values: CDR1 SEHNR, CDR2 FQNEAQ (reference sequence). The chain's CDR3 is CASSLDGGRARNEQFF. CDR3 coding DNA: TGTGCCAGCAGCTTAGATGGCGGGAGGGCCAGAAATGAGCAGTTCTTC.